What follows are 4 T cell receptor beta chains derived from one specimen sequenced in a study of blood T cells in healthy people across ages. A sample-barcoded 5' primer and a J-beta primer mix were used in a second PCR of roughly 6 to 11 cycles. TCRdb ran MiXCR on the 5' RACE reads and lists one entry per CDR3 protein. There are approximately 800,000 distinct CDR3 sequences in the sample; about 42% occur only once, and approximately 18% lies in the top ten. The source material was blood. All receptors come from an elderly man in good health.

This clonotype was found a few times. The V and J genes are TRBV6-4 and TRBJ2-1; TRBD2 matches at 9 bases. CDR1 is MRHNA, CDR2 SNTAGT, per germline. CDR3 length: 15 amino acids. Trimming took 3 bases from V and 4 from J; bases not matched to a gene: 4. In DNA form, the CDR3 reads TGTGCCAGCAGTGAAGTAGCGGGAGCGTACAATGAGCAGTTCTTC. This translates into CASSEVAGAYNEQFF.

This clonotype was recorded a few times. The chain couples TRBV12-3 or TRBV12-4 to TRBJ2-5, with TRBD2 identical over 15 bases. The J call may be incorrect, as the DNA end agrees better with TRBJ2-7. This CDR3 is 16 amino acids long. The CDR3 DNA reads TGTGCCAGCAGTCCGTGGACTAGCGGGAGGGAACGCGAGCAGTACTTC. Translation gives CASSPWTSGREREQYF.

The CDR3 is CASSFSGDGYTF. The CDR3 DNA sequence: TGTGCCAGCAGCTTTAGTGGAGACGGCTACACCTTC. The chain uses TRBV5-5 and TRBJ1-2; D remains unclear. V was trimmed by 2 bases and J by 8 bases, leaving 10 bases between them. The CDR3 is made up of 12 amino acids. Germline CDR1 SGHKS, CDR2 YYEKEE (reference sequence).

This clonotype has more than one count but fewer than ten. V usage is TRBV20-1 and J usage is TRBJ2-1; D gene ambiguous. With 5 bases removed from V and 2 bases from J, the gap between germline ends came to 13 bases. Germline V lookup: CDR1 DFQATT, CDR2 SNEGSKA (reference sequence). The CDR3 length is 14 residues. The CDR3 region has the DNA TGCAGTGCTGTCCGGCAGTCAGCCTACAATGAGCAGTTCTTC. It codes for CSAVRQSAYNEQFF.